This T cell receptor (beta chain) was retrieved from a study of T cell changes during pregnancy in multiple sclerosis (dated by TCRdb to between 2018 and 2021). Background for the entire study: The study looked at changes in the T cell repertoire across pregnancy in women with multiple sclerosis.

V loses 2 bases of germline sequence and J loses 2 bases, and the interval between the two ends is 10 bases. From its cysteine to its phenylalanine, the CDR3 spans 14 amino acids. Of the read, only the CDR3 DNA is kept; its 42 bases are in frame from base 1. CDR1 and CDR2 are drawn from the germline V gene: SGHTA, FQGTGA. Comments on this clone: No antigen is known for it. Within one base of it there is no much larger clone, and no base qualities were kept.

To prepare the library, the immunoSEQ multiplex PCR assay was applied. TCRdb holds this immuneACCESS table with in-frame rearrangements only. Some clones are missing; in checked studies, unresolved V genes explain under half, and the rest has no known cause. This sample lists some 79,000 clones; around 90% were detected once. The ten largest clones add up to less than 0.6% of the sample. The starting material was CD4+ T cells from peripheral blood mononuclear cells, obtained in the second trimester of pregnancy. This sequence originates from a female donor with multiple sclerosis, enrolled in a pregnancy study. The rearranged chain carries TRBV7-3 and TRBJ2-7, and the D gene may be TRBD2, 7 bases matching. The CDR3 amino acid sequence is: CASSLGGGPYEQYF. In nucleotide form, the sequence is TGTGCCAGCAGCTTAGGGGGGGGCCCCTACGAGCAGTACTTC.